Presented here are 14 T cell receptor beta chains from one specimen sequenced in a study of T cell repertoires in aging, cancer and after chemotherapy (dated by TCRdb to about 2019). Genomic DNA extracted from peripheral blood, rather than sorted cells or RNA, was used as the source for amplification of TCR beta rearrangements. The sequencer listed for this sample is Illumina MiSeq. Multiplex touch-down PCR with a mixed TRB-A/B primer pool was used to amplify rearranged TRB sequences covering the V, D and J segments. Clones were called with MiXCR by TCRdb after fastp trimmed the public reads at Q25, and only in-frame beta chains were retained. Here each entry gathers all rows of one CDR3 protein and keeps the most common genes and DNA. The sample includes roughly 7,500 distinct CDR3 sequences, with about 30% observed a single time. In total, the top ten clones hold 8.3% of the sample. The specimen sequenced was blood. These TCRs come from a human donor with a blood cancer.

This clonotype has a handful of counts. This chain uses TRBV6-2 or TRBV6-3 with TRBJ2-1, with 12 nucleotides matching TRBD2. The CDR3 has 17 amino acids. Germline loops: CDR1 MNHEY, CDR2 SVGEGT. The V gene end was trimmed by 0 bases and the J gene end by 4 bases; junction bases not matched to a gene: 4. The CDR3 coding sequence is TGTGCCAGCAGTTACTCGCCTAGCGGGGGGGTATACAATGAGCAGTTCTTC. This translates into CASSYSPSGGVYNEQFF.

As regards this clonotype: The junction departs from germline at one end; a sequencing error may be responsible. CDR3 nucleotides: TGCGCCAGCAGCGAAGAGGGCCAGGGGGTCTACGAGCAGTACTTC. Translating it yields CASSEEGQGVYEQYF. The genes are TRBV4-1 and TRBJ2-7, with 7 bases that match TRBD1. Germline assignment: CDR1 MGHRA and CDR2 YSYEKL. This CDR3 is built from 15 residues.

The CDR3 bases are TGTGCCACCGAGTCCTCAGGGGATCAAGAGACCCAGTACTTC. This gives the protein CATESSGDQETQYF. The chain has TRBV6-1 and TRBJ2-5, with D possibly TRBD1 on 6 matching bases. V was cut by 10 bases and J by 2 bases, with 17 bases left in between. The CDR3 contains 14 residues. CDR1 and CDR2 (germline): MNHNS, SASEGT.

The chain couples TRBV6-1 to TRBJ2-7; TRBD2 aligns across 10 bases. This CDR3 contains 15 residues. Germline V gene sequence: CDR1 MNHNS, CDR2 SASEGT. V gave up 4 bases and J gave up 1 base; unmatched junction bases: 4. The chain's CDR3 is CASSVTSGVSYEQYF. CDR3 DNA: TGTGCCAGCAGTGTTACTAGCGGGGTGTCCTACGAGCAGTACTTC.

The chain has TRBV5-1 and TRBJ2-3; D is ambiguous. Looked up from germline, CDR1 is SGHRS and CDR2 is YFSETQ. The germline V and J ends were trimmed by 0 bases and 6 bases, with 14 bases remaining between them. The CDR3 runs to 15 residues. DNA of the CDR3: TGCGCCAGCAGCTTGGAGGGTCCAGAGAGGGATACGCAGTATTTT. Protein sequence: CASSLEGPERDTQYF.

This clonotype came up once. The chain joins TRBV6-2 or TRBV6-3 to TRBJ1-5, with a possible D match to TRBD1 (5 bases). CDR3 length equals 18 residues. Germline V gene data show CDR1 as MNHEY and CDR2 as SVGEGT. Trimming pared 2 bases from V and 3 bases from J, leaving 20 bases between. CDR3 residues: CASSYPMVGHPVNQPQHF. The CDR3 region has the DNA TGTGCCAGCAGTTACCCTATGGTTGGACATCCCGTCAATCAGCCCCAGCATTTT.

Of note for this clonotype: A clone one base away is much larger, so this may be a read error. Because the CDR3 is missing its conserved closing phenylalanine or tryptophan, this is likely a read error. The chain couples TRBV19 to TRBJ2-3; D unresolved. Germline CDR1 reads LNHDA; CDR2 reads SQIVND (reference sequence). The CDR3 is 14 residues long. Deletions cut 3 bases from V and 2 bases from J, with 9 bases between. The CDR3 nucleotides read TGTGCCAGTAGTATTCGTACGCTCACAGATACGCAGTATTTA. Amino acids: CASSIRTLTDTQYL.

The chain has TRBV12-3 or TRBV12-4 and TRBJ1-4; D possibly corresponds to TRBD1 (6 bases). Trimming took off 8 bases at V and 6 bases at J, with 16 bases between the two ends. This CDR3 has 14 amino acids. CDR3 sequence: CASSDGGRYEKLFF. The CDR3 DNA reads as TGTGCCAGCTCAGATGGGGGGCGGTATGAAAAACTGTTTTTT.

V is TRBV5-5 and J is TRBJ1-5, with D tentatively TRBD1 (6 bases). Germline V gene data show CDR1 as SGHKS and CDR2 as YYEKEE (reference sequence). The V gene lost 2 bases and the J gene lost 4 bases, with 22 bases spanning the gap. The CDR3 spans 18 residues. The CDR3 DNA is TGTGCCAGCAGCTTTTCCCTTTACCAGGGAGGGGGAAATCAGCCCCAGCATTTT. Residues: CASSFSLYQGGGNQPQHF.

The chain couples TRBV7-6 to TRBJ1-2, with a possible D match to TRBD1 (5 bases). The germline V gene encodes CDR1 SGHVS and CDR2 FNYEAQ. V dropped 4 bases and J dropped 2 bases, with 17 bases sitting between them. The CDR3 contains 16 residues. CDR3 in amino acids: CASSSEVEGRNYGYTF. CDR3 DNA: TGTGCCAGCAGCTCTGAAGTAGAGGGGCGCAACTATGGCTACACCTTC.

The chain has TRBV18 and TRBJ1-2; weak D call: TRBD1 (5 bases). Trimming removed 3 bases from V and 6 bases from J, with 14 bases in between. The CDR3 sequence is 14 residues long. Germline-derived CDR1 and CDR2 are KGHSH and LQKENI. Here the CDR3 reads CASSPGPKGHGYTF. Here the CDR3 DNA reads TGTGCCAGCTCACCGGGGCCCAAAGGCCATGGCTACACCTTC.

The V and J genes are TRBV19 and TRBJ2-3, with D perhaps matching TRBD2 (7 bases). In germline, CDR1 is LNHDA, CDR2 SQIVND (reference sequence). The CDR3 is made up of 13 amino acids. V lost 7 bases and J 1 base, leaving 9 bases between the germline ends. The CDR3 DNA is TGTGCCAGTAAGGGGGGGGGCACAGATACGCAGTATTTT. Translated, it gives CASKGGGTDTQYF.

The rearrangement links TRBV13 to TRBJ1-1; D not certain. The CDR3 runs 16 residues. Trimming took 5 bases from V and 1 from J, leaving 17 bases between them. Germline loops: CDR1 PRHDT, CDR2 FYEKMQ (reference sequence). CDR3 in amino acids: CASSPELEGQNTEAFF. Here the CDR3 DNA reads TGTGCCAGCAGCCCCGAGCTTGAGGGCCAGAACACTGAAGCTTTCTTT.

This clonotype is termed medium-sized (0.01 to 0.1%). The V and J genes are TRBV6-5 and TRBJ1-1, with unresolved D. The V end was cut by 6 bases, the J end by 10 bases, with 21 bases between. The CDR3 spans 14 residues. The germline CDR1 and CDR2 sequences are MNHEY and SVGAGI. This CDR3 is CASSLPPGLGRAFF. DNA of the CDR3: TGTGCCAGCAGCTTACCCCCGGGCCTGGGGAGAGCTTTCTTT.